These T cell receptor beta chains were read from a single sample in a study of T cells in Graves' hyperthyroidism and ophthalmopathy. TCRdb passed the multiplex PCR reads through MiXCR, listing each CDR3 protein once. The sample holds hundreds of thousands of distinct CDR3 sequences, about 38% seen once. The sample taken for sequencing was blood. These receptors were taken from a man aged 18 to 35 with Graves' hyperthyroidism. CDR3s include the opening cysteine and the closing phenylalanine or tryptophan. Each record gives: clone size, J gene, V gene, D gene, CDR3 protein, CDR3 DNA. D genes are given only for firm matches. Size is stated for part of the rows, as once, few or many counts, or as a class when the clone is expanded.

few TRBJ2-6 TRBV5-6 NA CASSPRGLGSGANVLTF TGTGCCAGCAGCCCGAGGGGGTTGGGCTCTGGGGCCAACGTCCTGACTTTC
many TRBJ1-1 TRBV10-2 NA CASSEMAANTEAFF TGCGCCAGCAGTGAGATGGCAGCGAACACTGAAGCTTTCTTT
NA TRBJ1-6 TRBV19 NA CASSPIRSSGNSPLHF TGTGCCAGTAGTCCTATAAGGAGCTCGGGTAATTCACCCCTCCACTTT
few TRBJ2-5 TRBV7-3 NA CASSSRDGQQIQETQYF TGTGCCAGCAGCAGCCGGGACGGCCAGCAGATTCAAGAGACCCAGTACTTC
NA TRBJ2-7 TRBV5-1 NA CASRTGGTGTYEQYF TGCGCCAGCAGGACCGGGGGGACAGGCACCTACGAGCAGTACTTC
NA TRBJ2-7 TRBV30 NA CAWSGRTVPYEQYF TGTGCCTGGAGTGGGCGGACAGTCCCCTACGAGCAGTACTTC
NA TRBJ2-5 TRBV7-9 TRBD1 CASSLGGTVGETQYF TGTGCCAGCAGCTTAGGTGGGACAGTGGGAGAGACCCAGTACTTC
many TRBJ1-1 TRBV20-1 NA CSASPLQGTEAFF TGCAGTGCTAGCCCTCTCCAGGGGACTGAAGCTTTCTTT
NA TRBJ2-5 TRBV11-3 TRBD1 CASSIQTGGGETQYF TGTGCCAGCAGTATCCAGACAGGGGGGGGAGAGACCCAGTACTTC
NA TRBJ2-7 TRBV13 TRBD1 CASSGGQGAVQYF TGTGCCAGCAGCGGGGGACAGGGGGCGGTGCAGTACTTC
few TRBJ1-1 TRBV6-6 TRBD1 CASSYSTGSGTEAFF TGTGCCAGCAGTTACTCGACAGGGTCGGGCACTGAAGCTTTCTTT
NA TRBJ1-1 TRBV12-5 NA CASALSGGTEAFF TGTGCTAGTGCCTTGTCGGGTGGCACTGAAGCTTTCTTT
few TRBJ1-1 TRBV9 NA CASSEAGRNTEAFF TGTGCCAGCAGCGAGGCAGGGCGCAATACTGAAGCTTTCTTT
NA TRBJ2-7 TRBV5-4 NA CASSSVTETAGEQYF TGTGCCAGCAGCTCGGTTACCGAGACAGCCGGCGAGCAGTACTTC
NA TRBJ1-2 TRBV19 NA CASSISAAARGIDYGYTF TGTGCCAGTAGTATTTCGGCCGCTGCAAGAGGGATTGATTATGGCTACACCTTC
many TRBJ1-2 TRBV19 TRBD1 CASRSQGYYGYTF TGTGCCAGTAGATCACAGGGGTACTATGGCTACACCTTC
many TRBJ1-4 TRBV20-1 TRBD1 CSARGRGTANEKLFF TGCAGTGCTAGAGGCCGAGGGACAGCTAACGAGAAACTGTTTTTT
many TRBJ2-7 TRBV7-3 TRBD1 CASSPPDRALYEQYF TGTGCCAGCAGCCCGCCGGACAGGGCGTTGTACGAGCAGTACTTC
many TRBJ2-5 TRBV15 NA CATSMAGETQYF TGTGCCACCAGCATGGCAGGAGAGACCCAGTACTTC
few TRBJ2-5 TRBV7-8 NA CASSQRAAQETQYF TGTGCCAGCAGCCAAAGAGCGGCTCAAGAGACCCAGTACTTC
few TRBJ2-2 TRBV12-3/TRBV12-4 TRBD1 CASTGTGGNTGELFF TGTGCCAGCACCGGGACAGGGGGGAACACCGGGGAGCTGTTTTTT
NA TRBJ1-1 TRBV2 TRBD1 CASLGRGQWDTEAFF TGTGCCAGCTTGGGAAGGGGGCAGTGGGACACTGAAGCTTTCTTT
few TRBJ1-6 TRBV11-1 NA CASRGGRNSPLHF TGTGCCAGCAGGGGGGGACGGAATTCACCCCTCCACTTT
NA TRBJ1-4 TRBV7-8 NA CASSGYREGRKLFF TGTGCCAGCAGCGGGTACAGGGAAGGTAGAAAACTGTTTTTT
NA TRBJ2-7 TRBV11-2 NA CASSQHRDPEQYF TGTGCCAGCAGCCAACACAGGGACCCCGAGCAGTACTTC
many TRBJ1-1 TRBV10-3 NA CAMGEQGNTEAFF TGTGCCATGGGGGAACAGGGGAACACTGAAGCTTTCTTT
NA TRBJ1-2 TRBV5-6 TRBD1 CASSDWTGRPYGYTF TGTGCCAGCAGCGATTGGACAGGGCGTCCCTATGGCTACACCTTC
NA TRBJ2-7 TRBV10-3 NA CAITGTQGGEQYF TGTGCCATCACCGGAACACAGGGCGGGGAGCAGTACTTC
few TRBJ1-1 TRBV7-9 NA CASSFPGRMNTEAFF TGTGCCAGCAGCTTCCCGGGACGGATGAACACTGAAGCTTTCTTT
many TRBJ1-2 TRBV10-3 NA CAIRRQDGYTF TGTGCCATCAGGAGACAGGATGGCTACACCTTC
many TRBJ1-2 TRBV19 TRBD1 CASSIQGGDYGYTF TGTGCCAGTAGTATACAAGGGGGCGACTATGGCTACACCTTC
many TRBJ1-1 TRBV9 NA CASSVERNREAFF TGTGCCAGCAGCGTTGAGAGGAATCGTGAAGCTTTCTTT
many TRBJ2-3 TRBV7-9 NA CASSRSTDTQYF TGTGCCAGCAGCCGATCCACAGATACGCAGTATTTT
NA TRBJ2-7 TRBV12-3/TRBV12-4 TRBD2 CASSYSYGEGEQYF TGTGCCAGCAGTTACTCGTACGGGGAGGGCGAGCAGTACTTC
NA TRBJ2-2 TRBV5-1 TRBD1 CASSHQQGAGELFF TGCGCCAGCAGCCATCAACAGGGGGCCGGGGAGCTGTTTTTT
NA TRBJ2-7 TRBV29-1 NA CSVVRTGGTGEQYF TGCAGCGTCGTCAGGACTGGAGGTACCGGGGAGCAGTACTTC
many TRBJ1-5 TRBV19 NA CASSHRVHQPQHF TGTGCCAGTAGCCACAGGGTGCATCAGCCCCAGCATTTT
NA TRBJ1-5 TRBV20-1 TRBD1 CSARVRQGGDQPQHF TGCAGTGCTAGAGTCCGACAGGGGGGGGATCAGCCCCAGCATTTT
few TRBJ2-7 TRBV20-1 NA CSARESSYEQYF TGCAGTGCTAGAGAGAGCTCCTACGAGCAGTACTTC
NA TRBJ2-5 TRBV7-2 NA CASNRRARETQYF TGTGCCAGCAACCGACGGGCCAGAGAGACCCAGTACTTC
NA TRBJ1-2 TRBV10-3 NA CAISGRAGVYGYTF TGTGCCATCAGTGGGAGAGCGGGAGTCTATGGCTACACCTTC
NA TRBJ2-5 TRBV7-8 NA CASSFSVGFQETQYF TGTGCCAGCAGCTTCAGCGTAGGGTTCCAAGAGACCCAGTACTTC
NA TRBJ1-1 TRBV11-1 NA CASFGGTVGRTEAFF TGTGCCAGCTTCGGGGGTACGGTTGGGCGAACTGAAGCTTTCTTT
few TRBJ2-5 TRBV7-9 NA CASSSPNGYQETQYF TGTGCCAGCAGCTCCCCCAACGGGTACCAAGAGACCCAGTACTTC
NA TRBJ2-2 TRBV9 TRBD2 CASSVGTSGSRTGELFF TGTGCCAGCAGCGTAGGAACTAGCGGGAGTCGTACCGGGGAGCTGTTTTTT
NA TRBJ2-2 TRBV11-2 NA CASSFAKSVGGELFF TGTGCCAGCAGCTTTGCGAAAAGTGTGGGCGGGGAGCTGTTTTTT
many TRBJ1-1 TRBV29-1 NA CSVYRLTGSSEAFF TGCAGCGTTTACCGATTGACAGGTTCGAGTGAAGCTTTCTTT
NA TRBJ1-6 TRBV4-3 NA CASSQENPVQFYNSPLHF TGCGCCAGCAGCCAAGAGAACCCCGTACAGTTCTATAATTCACCCCTCCACTTT
NA TRBJ2-5 TRBV7-9 NA CASSASIRAQETQYF TGTGCCAGCAGCGCGTCCATCCGGGCTCAAGAGACCCAGTACTTC
NA TRBJ2-2 TRBV7-2 NA CASSARRGLFF TGTGCCAGCAGCGCCCGAAGGGGGCTGTTTTTT
NA TRBJ2-5 TRBV15 NA CATSREGGIYETQYF TGTGCCACCAGCAGAGAAGGAGGGATCTACGAGACCCAGTACTTC
few TRBJ2-7 TRBV2 TRBD1 CASTTFGTGSYEQYF TGTGCCAGCACCACCTTCGGGACAGGGTCCTACGAGCAGTACTTC
NA TRBJ2-7 TRBV5-1 TRBD1 CASTRTGGYYEQYF TGCGCCAGCACCCGGACAGGGGGCTACTACGAGCAGTACTTC